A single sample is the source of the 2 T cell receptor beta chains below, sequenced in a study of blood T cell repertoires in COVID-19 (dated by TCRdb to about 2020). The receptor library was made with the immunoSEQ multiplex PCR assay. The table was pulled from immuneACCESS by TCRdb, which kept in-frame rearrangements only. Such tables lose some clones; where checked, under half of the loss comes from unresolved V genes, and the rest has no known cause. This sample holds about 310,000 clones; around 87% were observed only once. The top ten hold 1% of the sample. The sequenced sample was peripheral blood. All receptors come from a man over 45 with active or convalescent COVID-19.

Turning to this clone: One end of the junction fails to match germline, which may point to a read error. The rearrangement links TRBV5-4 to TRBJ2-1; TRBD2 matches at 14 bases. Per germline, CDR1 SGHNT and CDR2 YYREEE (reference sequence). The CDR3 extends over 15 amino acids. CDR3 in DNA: TGTGCCAGCAGCATGGGACTAGCGGGAGAAGGGGAGCTGTTCTTC. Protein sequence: CASSMGLAGEGELFF.

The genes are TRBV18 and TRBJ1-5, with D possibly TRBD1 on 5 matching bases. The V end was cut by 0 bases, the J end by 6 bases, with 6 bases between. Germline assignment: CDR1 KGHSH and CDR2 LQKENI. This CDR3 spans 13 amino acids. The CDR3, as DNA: TGTGCCAGCTCACCACCGCAGGGTCAGCCCCAGCATTTT. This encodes CASSPPQGQPQHF. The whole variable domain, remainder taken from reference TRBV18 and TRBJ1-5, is NAGVMQNPRHLVRRRGQEARLRCSPMKGHSHVYWYRQLPEEGLKFMVYLQKENIIDESGMPKERFSAEFPKEGPSILRIQQVVRGDSAAYFCASSPPQGQPQHFGDGTRLSIL.